This T cell receptor beta chain was captured by sequencing in a study of Ad26.COV2.S vaccination and SARS-CoV-2 variants. Study conclusions and caveats: There was a possibility that the TCR breadth and depth analyses underestimated total T cell responses.

This clone was detected a few times. Its cognate antigen is unknown. The CDR3 has 14 residues. Trimming cost V 1 base and J 3 bases, with 7 bases left between them. CDR1 and CDR2 (germline): SNHLY, FYNNEI. Measured with immunoSEQ multiplex PCR; TCRdb has only the in-frame clones, and not every one. The data contain about 350,000 clones, 80% to 90% of them singletons. Treatment reported: 15 to 20 received Ad26.COV2.S at low or high dose, single or two shots; five or six received placebo; per-sample allocation not given. Day 63 after the first vaccine or placebo injection was the time point for sampling. Aged 18-55 years, donor was enrolled in Boston in about 2020.

This TCR derives from a person aged 18 to 65 who received the Ad26.COV2.S COVID-19 vaccine or a placebo. The sequencing used peripheral blood, collected in a trial of Ad26.COV2.S vaccine versus placebo. The chain has TRBV2 and TRBJ1-5; the D gene is possibly TRBD1 (6 bases). CDR3 in DNA: TGTGCCAGCAGTGAAGACAGGGTCAATCAGCCCCAGCATTTT. Protein product: CASSEDRVNQPQHF.